This T cell receptor (beta chain) was sequenced for a study of cytomegalovirus exposure and HLA in healthy donors. Note on this clone: Its specificity is unknown.

Amplification used 60 Vbeta primers and 13 Jbeta primers. Using immunoSEQ multiplex PCR, the repertoire was profiled, and TCRdb retains in-frame clones only, with some absent. The data contain under 70,000 clones, just over 85% of them singletons. J was trimmed by 5 bases and V by 0 bases; bases with no gene match: 1. The CDR3 totals 16 residues. Germline CDR1 is WNHNN and CDR2 is SYGVQD (reference sequence). Study findings and constraints: Judged likely to be a sequencing artifact was a cluster of highly shared sequence variants.

V gene TRBV10-1 combines with J gene TRBJ2-1, with 13 bases that match TRBD2. This TCR was sampled from a woman in her thirties in good health and CMV-seronegative. Sequenced: PBMCs. CDR3 nucleotides: TGCGCCAGCAGTGAGTCGGGACTAGCGGGGAACAATGAGCAGTTCTTC. Its protein is CASSESGLAGNNEQFF.